This TCR beta chain emerged from a study of glioma-infiltrating T cells. Amplification of TCR alpha and beta CDR3 regions from RNA used iRepertoire nested multiplex PCR. TCRdb used MiXCR to reprocess the multiplex PCR reads, holding one entry per CDR3 protein. The sample lists 300,000 to 400,000 distinct CDR3 sequences; 41% were seen once. The CDR3 consists of 13 residues. CDR1 and CDR2 (germline): SQVTM, ANQGSEA. The specimen was glioma tissue, nonneoplastic brain tissue, or PBMCs (not recorded which). The clonotype was recovered from a human donor with low-grade glioma or glioblastoma, undergoing nonglioma brain surgery, or in good health (not recorded which). V and J are TRBV29-1 and TRBJ2-3; 9 nucleotides match TRBD1. The tail of the sequence fits TRBJ2-5 better, so the J call may be wrong. CDR3 sequence reads: CSVIQGADETQYF. The CDR3, as DNA: TGCAGCGTCATACAGGGGGCAGATGAGACCCAGTACTTC.